This T cell receptor (beta chain) was captured in a study of blood T cell repertoires in COVID-19. At the level of the study: Samples taken during acute and convalescent COVID-19 were collected in the United States, Italy and Spain.

Method: immunoSEQ multiplex PCR; TCRdb's copy keeps in-frame clones and lacks some. The sample carries fewer than 600,000 clones, about 91% recorded once. Germline CDR1 and CDR2: GTSNPN and SVGIG (reference sequence). V was pared by 4 bases and J by 2 bases, with 12 bases between. The CDR3 consists of 13 residues. The receptor was isolated from a man younger than 30 with COVID-19, enrolled during active disease. The specimen sequenced was peripheral blood. The chain couples TRBV30 to TRBJ2-7; perhaps TRBD2 as D (6 bases). The CDR3 DNA reads as TGTGCCTGGACTAGCGTACGGGCCTACGAGCAGTACTTC. It specifies CAWTSVRAYEQYF.